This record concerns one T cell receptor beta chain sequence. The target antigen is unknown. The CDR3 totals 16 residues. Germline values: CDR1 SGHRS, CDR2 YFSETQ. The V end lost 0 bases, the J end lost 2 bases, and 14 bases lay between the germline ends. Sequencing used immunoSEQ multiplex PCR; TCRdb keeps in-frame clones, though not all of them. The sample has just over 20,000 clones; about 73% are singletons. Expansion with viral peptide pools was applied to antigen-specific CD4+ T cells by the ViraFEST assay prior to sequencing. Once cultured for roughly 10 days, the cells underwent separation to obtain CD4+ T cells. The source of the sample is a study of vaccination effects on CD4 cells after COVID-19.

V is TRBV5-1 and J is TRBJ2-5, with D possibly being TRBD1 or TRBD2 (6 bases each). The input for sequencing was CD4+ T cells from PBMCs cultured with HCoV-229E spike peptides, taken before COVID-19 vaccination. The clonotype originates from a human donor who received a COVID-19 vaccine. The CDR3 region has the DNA TGCGCCAGCAGCTTGGTACGAGGGGGGTCTCAAGAGACCCAGTACTTC. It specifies CASSLVRGGSQETQYF.